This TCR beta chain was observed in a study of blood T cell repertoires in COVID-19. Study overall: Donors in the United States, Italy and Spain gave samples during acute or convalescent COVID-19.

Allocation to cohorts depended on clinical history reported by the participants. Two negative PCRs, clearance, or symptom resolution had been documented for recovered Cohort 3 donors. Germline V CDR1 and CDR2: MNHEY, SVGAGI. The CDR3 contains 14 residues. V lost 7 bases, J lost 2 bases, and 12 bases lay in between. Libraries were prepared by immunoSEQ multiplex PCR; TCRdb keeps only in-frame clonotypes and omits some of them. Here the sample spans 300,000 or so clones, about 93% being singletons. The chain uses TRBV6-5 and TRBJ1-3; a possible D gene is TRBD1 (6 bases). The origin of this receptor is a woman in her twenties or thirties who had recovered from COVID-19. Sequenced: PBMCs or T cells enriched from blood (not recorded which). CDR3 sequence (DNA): TGTGCCAGCAACGACCGGGACACTGGAAACACCATATATTTT. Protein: CASNDRDTGNTIYF.